Listed here are 21 T cell receptor beta chains from one sample, sequenced in a study of cytomegalovirus exposure and HLA in healthy donors. 13 Jbeta primers and 60 Vbeta primers were used for the PCR. Libraries were prepared by immunoSEQ multiplex PCR; TCRdb keeps only in-frame clonotypes and omits some of them. The table shows roughly 99,000 clones, with more than 70% occurring only once. Sequenced material: PBMCs. These receptors were collected from a man aged 30 to 39 in good health and CMV-seronegative.

This rearrangement joins TRBV30 to TRBJ2-7; D is possibly TRBD2 (6 bases). Between the trimmed V and J ends, which lost 0 bases and 6 bases, there was a span of 15 bases. CDR3 length: 14 residues. Germline loops: CDR1 GTSNPN, CDR2 SVGIG (reference sequence). The CDR3 sequence is CAWSVLATDSEQYF. CDR3 bases: TGTGCCTGGAGTGTACTAGCTACGGATTCCGAGCAGTACTTC.

The CDR3 spells CAWGLAGVTYNEQFF. In nucleotides, the CDR3 is TGTGCCTGGGGTCTAGCGGGAGTCACCTACAATGAGCAGTTCTTC. The chain joins TRBV30 to TRBJ2-1; 10 bases are a match to TRBD2. The V gene's germline CDR1 is GTSNPN and CDR2 SVGIG (reference sequence). The CDR3 sequence is 15 residues long. J lost 2 bases, V lost 5 bases, and 6 bases had no gene match.

The rearrangement joins TRBV13 to TRBJ2-3; TRBD1 matches 10 bases. This CDR3 region has 16 residues. The ends lost 5 bases at V and 4 bases at J; junction bases unmatched: 9. The germline V gene has CDR1 PRHDT and CDR2 FYEKMQ (reference sequence). In DNA form, the CDR3 reads TGTGCCAGCAGCCGCCCCAGGGGACAGGGGCCAGATACGCAGTATTTT. It codes for CASSRPRGQGPDTQYF.

This clone appeared a few times. V is TRBV6-5 and J is TRBJ2-1, with TRBD1 matching over 9 bases. Germline V CDR1 and CDR2: MNHEY, SVGAGI. The CDR3 extends over 15 amino acids. Trimming took 5 bases from V and 7 from J; bases not matched to a gene: 9. CDR3 in amino acids: CASSKGQGVGNEQFF. CDR3 nucleotide sequence: TGTGCCAGCAGTAAGGGACAGGGAGTTGGGAATGAGCAGTTCTTC.

This clone was detected a few times. The chain couples TRBV5-1 to TRBJ1-1; maybe TRBD1 (5 bases). Germline lookup yields CDR1 SGHRS and CDR2 YFSETQ. CDR3 length: 14 amino acids. Trimming took 0 bases from V and 4 from J, leaving 10 bases between them. CDR3 DNA: TGCGCCAGCAGCTTGGCCCAGGGAGGCACTGAAGCTTTCTTT. Translation: CASSLAQGGTEAFF.

CDR3 bases: TGTGCCAGCAGCTTGGAAGCGGAACAGTTCTTC. Its translation is CASSLEAEQFF. The chain employs TRBV7-6 and TRBJ2-1; possible D gene TRBD2, 5 bases. The V end lost 3 bases, the J end lost 13 bases, and 10 bases lay between the germline ends. Germline assignment: CDR1 SGHVS and CDR2 FNYEAQ. CDR3 length: 11 residues.

CDR3 bases: TGCGCCAGCAGCTTGGGCAGGGGGACGGGAGGGATGGACAATGAGCAGTTCTTC. Protein sequence: CASSLGRGTGGMDNEQFF. The chain links TRBV5-1 to TRBJ2-1; D might be TRBD2 (8 bases). Trimming shortened V by 0 bases and J by 5 bases, and 21 bases separated the two germline ends. The CDR3 totals 18 residues. Germline-derived CDR1 and CDR2 are SGHRS and YFSETQ.

CDR3 DNA: TGCGCCAGCAGCCAATCTCGGGGGGGCCACAATGAGCAGTTCTTC. Protein product: CASSQSRGGHNEQFF. This chain connects TRBV4-1 to TRBJ2-1, with TRBD2 matching over 8 bases. With V trimmed by 2 bases and J by 5 bases, 5 bases remained unmatched. Germline-derived CDR1 and CDR2 are MGHRA and YSYEKL. The CDR3 is made up of 15 amino acids.

The chain has TRBV11-3 and TRBJ2-2; D ambiguous. Germline CDR1 and CDR2: SGHNT and YENEEA. V lost 3 bases and J 4 bases, leaving 15 bases between the germline ends. There are 16 residues in the CDR3. The DNA for the CDR3 is TGTGCCAGCAGCTTTGCCAGGCCCGGTGGCACCGGGGAGCTGTTTTTT. Translating gives CASSFARPGGTGELFF.

The chain couples TRBV7-8 to TRBJ2-1; D possibly corresponds to TRBD1 (5 bases). Germline V gene sequence: CDR1 SGHVS, CDR2 FQNEAQ. The CDR3 contains 14 residues. Trimming cost V 1 base and J 5 bases, with 9 bases left between them. The CDR3 region has the DNA TGTGCCAGCAGCTTAGGACAGACCAACAATGAGCAGTTCTTC. It specifies CASSLGQTNNEQFF.

This chain connects TRBV27 to TRBJ2-7, with a tentative D call TRBD1 (6 bases). The V gene lost 3 bases and the J gene lost 2 bases, with 8 bases spanning the gap. The CDR3 is 13 residues long. The germline V gene encodes CDR1 MNHEY and CDR2 SMNVEV (reference sequence). The CDR3 loop is CASSLDSTYEQYF. The CDR3 DNA reads as TGTGCCAGCAGTTTGGACAGCACCTACGAGCAGTACTTC.

The chain has TRBV5-1 and TRBJ2-1; D gene unclear. Germline V gene data show CDR1 as SGHRS and CDR2 as YFSETQ. CDR3 size: 13 residues. The germline V and J ends were trimmed by 0 bases and 7 bases, with 8 bases remaining between them. CDR3 sequence (DNA): TGCGCCAGCAGCTTGGAAAAACTAAATGAGCAGTTCTTC. Protein: CASSLEKLNEQFF. Variable domain in full (rest from reference TRBV5-1 and TRBJ2-1): KAGVTQTPRYLIKTRGQQVTLSCSPISGHRSVSWYQQTPGQGLQFLFEYFSETQRNKGNFPGRFSGRQFSNSRSEMNVSTLELGDSALYLCASSLEKLNEQFFGPGTRLTVL.

V and J are TRBV19 and TRBJ1-1; D possibly corresponds to TRBD1 (5 bases). V shed 5 bases and J shed 2 bases, with 12 bases lying between them. CDR1 is LNHDA, CDR2 SQIVND, per germline (reference sequence). The CDR3 spans 14 residues. The CDR3 coding sequence is TGTGCCAGTAGTTATGGCGGGGGTAACACTGAAGCTTTCTTT. Its translation: CASSYGGGNTEAFF.

This clone came up a few times. The CDR3 region is CASSLGGGTEAFF. The DNA for the CDR3 is TGCGCCAGCAGCTTGGGGGGAGGAACTGAAGCTTTCTTT. This chain uses TRBV5-1 with TRBJ1-1; D remains unclear. The CDR3 runs to 13 residues. V lost 0 bases and J 5 bases, leaving 8 bases between the germline ends. Germline CDR1 is SGHRS and CDR2 is YFSETQ.

V and J are TRBV30 and TRBJ2-5, with a possible D match to TRBD2 (6 bases). This CDR3 spans 12 amino acids. From germline, CDR1 is GTSNPN and CDR2 SVGIG (reference sequence). The V end lost 1 base, the J end lost 8 bases, and 11 bases lay between the germline ends. CDR3 loop: CAWSGASVTQYF. CDR3 coding DNA: TGTGCCTGGAGTGGGGCTAGCGTAACCCAGTACTTC.

This chain connects TRBV4-1 to TRBJ2-5; a weak D match, TRBD1 (5 bases). This CDR3 region has 14 residues. Germline V gives CDR1 MGHRA, CDR2 YSYEKL. The V end lost 0 bases, the J end lost 7 bases, and 12 bases lay between the germline ends. CDR3 nucleotides: TGCGCCAGCAGCCAAGATCAGGCCAGGGTGACCCAGTACTTC. Translated, it gives CASSQDQARVTQYF.

The V and J genes are TRBV7-8 and TRBJ1-1; D gene ambiguous. V was shortened by 2 bases and J by 4 bases, with 14 bases between the two germline ends. The germline V gene has CDR1 SGHVS and CDR2 FQNEAQ. This CDR3 region has 15 residues. The CDR3: CASSLQYLASTEAFF. The DNA of the CDR3 is TGTGCCAGCAGCTTACAATACCTAGCGAGCACTGAAGCTTTCTTT.

CDR3: CASRGDSLTGELFF. CDR3 nucleotide sequence: TGTGCCAGCAGAGGGGACTCGCTCACCGGGGAGCTGTTTTTT. The chain links TRBV2 to TRBJ2-2; possibly TRBD2 for D (6 bases). CDR3 size: 14 residues. Germline lookup yields CDR1 SNHLY and CDR2 FYNNEI. The V end lost 6 bases, the J end lost 4 bases, and 12 bases lay between the germline ends. Drawing the rest from reference TRBV2 and TRBJ2-2, the complete variable domain is EPEVTQTPSHQVTQMGQEVILRCVPISNHLYFYWYRQILGQKVEFLVSFYNNEISEKSEIFDDQFSVERPDGSNFTLKIRSTKLEDSAMYFCASRGDSLTGELFFGEGSRLTVL.

This sequence joins TRBV5-5 and TRBJ1-2, with 9 bases identical to TRBD1. The length of the CDR3 is 16 residues. CDR1 and CDR2 from the germline V gene are SGHKS and YYEKEE (reference sequence). V lost 0 bases to trimming and J lost 2 bases; unmatched junction nucleotides: 5. The CDR3 sequence is CASSLGSGQGNYGYTF. The CDR3 DNA follows: TGTGCCAGCAGCTTGGGGTCAGGACAGGGGAACTATGGCTACACCTTC.

This chain joins TRBV28 and TRBJ1-1, with D tentatively TRBD1 (5 bases). The CDR3 covers 17 residues. V was shortened by 4 bases and J by 1 base, with 19 bases between the two germline ends. CDR1 and CDR2 (germline): MDHEN, SYDVKM. The CDR3 reads CASSSAPGRGWNTEAFF. CDR3 DNA: TGTGCCAGCAGTTCCGCCCCGGGGAGGGGATGGAACACTGAAGCTTTCTTT. Full variable domain (missing parts from reference TRBV28 and TRBJ1-1): DVKVTQSSRYLVKRTGEKVFLECVQDMDHENMFWYRQDPGLGLRLIYFSYDVKMKEKGDIPEGYSVSREKKERFSLILESASTNQTSMYLCASSSAPGRGWNTEAFFGQGTRLTVV.

This clone has a single count. The chain uses TRBV9 and TRBJ2-7; TRBD2 matches at 7 bases. Looked up from germline, CDR1 is SGDLS and CDR2 is YYNGEE. This CDR3 has 14 residues. The junction had 9 bases not matched to a gene; V was cut back by 3 bases and J by 6 bases. The CDR3 DNA reads TGTGCCAGCAGCGGGGGCGGGAGTCCTTCCGAGCAGTACTTC. Protein product: CASSGGGSPSEQYF.